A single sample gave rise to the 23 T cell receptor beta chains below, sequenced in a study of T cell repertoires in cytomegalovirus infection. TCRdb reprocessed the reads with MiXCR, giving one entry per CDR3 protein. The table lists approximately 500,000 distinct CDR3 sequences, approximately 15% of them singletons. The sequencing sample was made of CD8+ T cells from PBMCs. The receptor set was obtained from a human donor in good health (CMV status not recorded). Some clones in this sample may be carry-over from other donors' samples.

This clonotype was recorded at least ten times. CDR3 coding DNA: TGTGCCAGCAGCCCCCGGGAGGGGACGAACACTGAAGCTTTCTTT. Translated: CASSPREGTNTEAFF. This rearrangement joins TRBV7-2 to TRBJ1-1; tentatively, D is TRBD1 (5 bases). Germline V CDR1 and CDR2: SGHTA, FQGNSA. V shed 5 bases and J shed 1 base, with 14 bases lying between them. This CDR3 is 15 amino acids long.

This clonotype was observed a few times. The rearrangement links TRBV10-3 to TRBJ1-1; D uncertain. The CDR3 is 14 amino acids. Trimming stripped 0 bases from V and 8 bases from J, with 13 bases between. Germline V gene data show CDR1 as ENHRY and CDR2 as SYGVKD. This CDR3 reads CAISESGRVVEAFF. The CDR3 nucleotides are TGTGCCATCAGTGAGTCCGGACGGGTGGTGGAAGCTTTCTTT.

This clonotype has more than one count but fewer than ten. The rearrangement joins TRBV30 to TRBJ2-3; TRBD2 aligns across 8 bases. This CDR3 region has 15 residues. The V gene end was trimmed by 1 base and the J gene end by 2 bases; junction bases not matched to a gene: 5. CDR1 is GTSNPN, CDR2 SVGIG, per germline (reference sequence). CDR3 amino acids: CAWSGRGGNTDTQYF. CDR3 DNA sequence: TGTGCCTGGAGTGGACGGGGGGGGAACACAGATACGCAGTATTTT.

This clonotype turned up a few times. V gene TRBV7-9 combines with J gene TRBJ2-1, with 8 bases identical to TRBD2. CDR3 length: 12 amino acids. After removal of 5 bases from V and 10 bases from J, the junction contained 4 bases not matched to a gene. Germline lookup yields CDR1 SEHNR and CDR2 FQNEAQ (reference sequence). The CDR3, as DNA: TGTGCCAGCAGCCGGGGGGGAAGGGAGCAGTTCTTC. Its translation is CASSRGGREQFF.

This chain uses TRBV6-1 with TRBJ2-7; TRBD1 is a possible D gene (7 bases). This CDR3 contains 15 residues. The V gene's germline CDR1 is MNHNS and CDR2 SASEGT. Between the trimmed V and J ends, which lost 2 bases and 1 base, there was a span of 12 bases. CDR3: CASSEWQGGSYEQYF. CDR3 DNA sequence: TGTGCCAGCAGTGAATGGCAGGGGGGTTCCTACGAGCAGTACTTC.

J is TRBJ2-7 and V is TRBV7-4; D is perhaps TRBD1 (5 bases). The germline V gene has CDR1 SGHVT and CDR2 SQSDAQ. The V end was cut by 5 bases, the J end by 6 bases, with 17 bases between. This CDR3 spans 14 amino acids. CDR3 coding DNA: TGTGCCAGCAGCAAGCAGGGCGCACTCTCCGAGCAGTACTTC. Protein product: CASSKQGALSEQYF. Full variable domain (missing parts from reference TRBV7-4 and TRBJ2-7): GAGVSQSPRYKVAKRGRDVALRCDSISGHVTLYWYRQTLGQGSEVLTYSQSDAQRDKSGRPSGRFSAERPERSVSTLKIQRTEQGDSAVYLCASSKQGALSEQYFGPGTRLTVT.

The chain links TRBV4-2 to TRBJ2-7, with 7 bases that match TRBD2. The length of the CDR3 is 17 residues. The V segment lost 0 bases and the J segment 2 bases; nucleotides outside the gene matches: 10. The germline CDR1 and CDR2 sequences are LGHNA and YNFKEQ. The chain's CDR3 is CASSQDTEAGVPYEQYF. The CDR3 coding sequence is TGTGCCAGCAGCCAAGATACCGAGGCGGGAGTTCCCTACGAGCAGTACTTC.

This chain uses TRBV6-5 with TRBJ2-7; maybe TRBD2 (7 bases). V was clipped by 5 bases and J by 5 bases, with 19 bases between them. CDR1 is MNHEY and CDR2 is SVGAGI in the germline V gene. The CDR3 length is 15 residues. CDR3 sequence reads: CASSDLVGGRDEQYF. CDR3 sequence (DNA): TGTGCCAGCAGTGACCTGGTAGGGGGGAGGGACGAGCAGTACTTC.

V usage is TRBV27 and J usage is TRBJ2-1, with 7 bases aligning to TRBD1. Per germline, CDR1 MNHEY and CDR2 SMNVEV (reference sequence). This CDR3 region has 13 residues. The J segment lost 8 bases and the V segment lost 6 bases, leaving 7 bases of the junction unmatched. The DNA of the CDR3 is TGTGCCAGCAGCCTACAGGGGAACCATGAGCAGTTCTTC. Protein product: CASSLQGNHEQFF.

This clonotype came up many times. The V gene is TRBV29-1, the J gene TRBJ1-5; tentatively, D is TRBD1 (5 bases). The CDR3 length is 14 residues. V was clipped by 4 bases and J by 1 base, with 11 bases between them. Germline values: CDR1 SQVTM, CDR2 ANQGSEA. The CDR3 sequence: CSVGRDGSNQPQHF. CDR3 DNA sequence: TGCAGCGTTGGCCGGGACGGAAGCAATCAGCCCCAGCATTTT.

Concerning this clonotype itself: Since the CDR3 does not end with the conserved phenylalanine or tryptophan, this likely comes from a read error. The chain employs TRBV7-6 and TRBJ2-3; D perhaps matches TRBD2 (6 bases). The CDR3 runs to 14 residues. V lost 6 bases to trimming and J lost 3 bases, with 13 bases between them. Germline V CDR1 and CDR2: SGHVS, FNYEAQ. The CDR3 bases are TGTGCCAGCAGTCCTCGGACTATAACAGATACGCAGTATTGT. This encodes CASSPRTITDTQYC.

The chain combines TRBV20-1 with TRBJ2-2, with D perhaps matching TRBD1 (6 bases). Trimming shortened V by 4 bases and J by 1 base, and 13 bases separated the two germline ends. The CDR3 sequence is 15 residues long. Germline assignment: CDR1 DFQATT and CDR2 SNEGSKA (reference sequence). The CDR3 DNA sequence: TGCAGTGCTATCGAACAGGGAGAGAACACCGGGGAGCTGTTTTTT. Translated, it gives CSAIEQGENTGELFF.

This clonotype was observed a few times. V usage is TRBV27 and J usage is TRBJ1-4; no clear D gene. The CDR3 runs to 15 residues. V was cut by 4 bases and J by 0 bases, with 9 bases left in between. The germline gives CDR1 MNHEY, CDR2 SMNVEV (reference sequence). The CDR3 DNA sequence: TGTGCCAGCAGTTCGGCGATATCAACTAATGAAAAACTGTTTTTT. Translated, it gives CASSSAISTNEKLFF.

The CDR3: CASSISISPYNEQFF. CDR3 coding DNA: TGTGCCAGTAGTATATCGATAAGCCCCTACAATGAGCAGTTCTTC. The chain recombines TRBV19 with TRBJ2-1, with D uncertain. Germline V lookup: CDR1 LNHDA, CDR2 SQIVND (reference sequence). This CDR3 has 15 residues. The V and J ends lost 2 bases and 2 bases respectively, with 10 bases between them. The full variable domain, in which reference TRBV19 and TRBJ2-1 provide the parts outside the CDR3, is DGGITQSPKYLFRKEGQNVTLSCEQNLNHDAMYWYRQDPGQGLRLIYYSQIVNDFQKGDIAEGYSVSREKKESFPLTVTSAQKNPTAFYLCASSISISPYNEQFFGPGTRLTVL.

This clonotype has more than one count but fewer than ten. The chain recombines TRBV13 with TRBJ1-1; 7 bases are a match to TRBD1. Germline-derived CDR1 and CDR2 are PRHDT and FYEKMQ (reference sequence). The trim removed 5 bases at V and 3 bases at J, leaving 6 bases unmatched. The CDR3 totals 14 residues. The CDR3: CASSERQGDTEAFF. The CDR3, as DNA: TGTGCCAGCAGCGAGCGACAGGGTGACACTGAAGCTTTCTTT.

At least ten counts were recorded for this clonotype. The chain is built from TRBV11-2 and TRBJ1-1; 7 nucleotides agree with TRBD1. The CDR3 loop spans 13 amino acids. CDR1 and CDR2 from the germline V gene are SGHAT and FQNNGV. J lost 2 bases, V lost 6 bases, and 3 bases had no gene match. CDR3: CASRAGGNTEAFF. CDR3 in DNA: TGTGCCAGCAGAGCAGGGGGAAACACTGAAGCTTTCTTT.

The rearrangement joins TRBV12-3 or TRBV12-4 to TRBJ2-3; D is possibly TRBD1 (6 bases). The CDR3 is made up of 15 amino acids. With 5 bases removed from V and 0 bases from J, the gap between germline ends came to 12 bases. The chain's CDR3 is CASSVTGTSTDTQYF. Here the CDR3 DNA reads TGTGCCAGCAGTGTGACAGGTACTAGCACAGATACGCAGTATTTT.

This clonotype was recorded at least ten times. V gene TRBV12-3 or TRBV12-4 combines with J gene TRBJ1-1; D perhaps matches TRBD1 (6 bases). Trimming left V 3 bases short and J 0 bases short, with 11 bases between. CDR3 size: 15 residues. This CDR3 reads CASSFGGPMNTEAFF. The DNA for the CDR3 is TGTGCCAGCAGTTTTGGGGGGCCAATGAACACTGAAGCTTTCTTT.

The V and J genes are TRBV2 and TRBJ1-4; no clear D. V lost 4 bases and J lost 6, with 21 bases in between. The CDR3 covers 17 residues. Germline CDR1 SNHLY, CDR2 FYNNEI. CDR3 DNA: TGTGCCAGCAGTGCCAACGAAGAGGTTGTCAAAGATGAAAAACTGTTTTTT. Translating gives CASSANEEVVKDEKLFF. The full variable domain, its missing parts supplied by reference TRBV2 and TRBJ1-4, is EPEVTQTPSHQVTQMGQEVILRCVPISNHLYFYWYRQILGQKVEFLVSFYNNEISEKSEIFDDQFSVERPDGSNFTLKIRSTKLEDSAMYFCASSANEEVVKDEKLFFGSGTQLSVL.

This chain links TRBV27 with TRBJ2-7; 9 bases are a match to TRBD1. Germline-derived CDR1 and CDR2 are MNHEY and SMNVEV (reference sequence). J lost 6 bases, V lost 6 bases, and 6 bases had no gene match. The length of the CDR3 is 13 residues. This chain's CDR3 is CASRPGQGPEQYF. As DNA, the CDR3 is TGTGCCAGCAGGCCCGGACAGGGGCCCGAGCAGTACTTC.

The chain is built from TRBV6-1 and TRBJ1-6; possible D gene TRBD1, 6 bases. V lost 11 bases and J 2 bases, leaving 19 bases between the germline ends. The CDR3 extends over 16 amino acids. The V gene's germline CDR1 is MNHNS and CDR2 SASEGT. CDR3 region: CARQFGGGPYNSPLHF. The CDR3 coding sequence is TGTGCCCGCCAATTTGGAGGGGGACCCTATAATTCACCCCTCCACTTT.

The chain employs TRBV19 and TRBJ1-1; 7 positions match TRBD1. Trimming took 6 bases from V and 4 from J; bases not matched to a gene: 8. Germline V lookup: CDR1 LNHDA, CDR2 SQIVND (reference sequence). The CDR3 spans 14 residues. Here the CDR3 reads CASRPTGYGTEAFF. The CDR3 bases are TGTGCCAGTAGGCCGACAGGGTACGGCACTGAAGCTTTCTTT.

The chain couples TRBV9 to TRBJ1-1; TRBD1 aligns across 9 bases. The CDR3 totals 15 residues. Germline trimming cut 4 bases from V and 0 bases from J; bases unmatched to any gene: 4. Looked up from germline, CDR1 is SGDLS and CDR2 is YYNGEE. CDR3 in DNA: TGTGCCAGCAGCACTAGGACAGGGGTGAACACTGAAGCTTTCTTT. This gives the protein CASSTRTGVNTEAFF.